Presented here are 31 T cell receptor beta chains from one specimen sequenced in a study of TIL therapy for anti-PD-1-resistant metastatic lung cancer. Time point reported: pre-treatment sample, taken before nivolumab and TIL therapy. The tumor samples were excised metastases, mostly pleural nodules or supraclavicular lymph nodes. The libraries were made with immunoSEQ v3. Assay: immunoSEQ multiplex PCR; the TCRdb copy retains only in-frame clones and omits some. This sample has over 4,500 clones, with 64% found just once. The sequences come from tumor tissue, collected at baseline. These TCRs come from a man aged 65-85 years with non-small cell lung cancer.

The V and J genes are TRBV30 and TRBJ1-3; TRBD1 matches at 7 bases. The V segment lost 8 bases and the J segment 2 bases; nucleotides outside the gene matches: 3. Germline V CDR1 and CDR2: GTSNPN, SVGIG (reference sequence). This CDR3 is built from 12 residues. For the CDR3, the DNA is TGTGCCCGACAGGGAGCTGGAAACACCATATATTTT. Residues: CARQGAGNTIYF.

CDR3 protein: CASSLLGTFGNSGANVLTF. The CDR3 DNA reads TGTGCCAGCAGTTTATTGGGGACCTTCGGAAACTCTGGGGCCAACGTCCTGACTTTC. The chain recombines TRBV28 with TRBJ2-6; D is tentatively TRBD1 or TRBD2 (5 bases each). The CDR3 is made up of 19 amino acids. V lost 1 base and J 0 bases, leaving 16 bases between the germline ends. The germline V gene encodes CDR1 MDHEN and CDR2 SYDVKM. Supplemented by reference TRBV28 and TRBJ2-6, the full variable domain reads DVKVTQSSRYLVKRTGEKVFLECVQDMDHENMFWYRQDPGLGLRLIYFSYDVKMKEKGDIPEGYSVSREKKERFSLILESASTNQTSMYLCASSLLGTFGNSGANVLTFGAGSRLTVL.

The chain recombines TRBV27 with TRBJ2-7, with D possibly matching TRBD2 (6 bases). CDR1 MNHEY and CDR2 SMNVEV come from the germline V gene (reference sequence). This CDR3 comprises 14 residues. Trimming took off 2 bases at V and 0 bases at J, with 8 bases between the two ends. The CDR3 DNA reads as TGTGCCAGCAGTTTAAGGCGGGACTCCTACGAGCAGTACTTC. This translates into CASSLRRDSYEQYF.

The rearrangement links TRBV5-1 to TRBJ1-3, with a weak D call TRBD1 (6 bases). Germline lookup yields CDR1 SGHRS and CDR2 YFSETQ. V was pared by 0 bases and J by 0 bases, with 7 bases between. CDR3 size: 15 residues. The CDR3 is CASSLDRASGNTIYF. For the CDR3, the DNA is TGCGCCAGCAGCTTGGACAGGGCCTCTGGAAACACCATATATTTT.

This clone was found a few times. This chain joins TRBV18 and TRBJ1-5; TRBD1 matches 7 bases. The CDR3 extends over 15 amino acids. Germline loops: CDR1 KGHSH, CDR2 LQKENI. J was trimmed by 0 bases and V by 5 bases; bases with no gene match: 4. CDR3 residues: CASSEGQHSNQPQHF. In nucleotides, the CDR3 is TGTGCCAGCTCAGAGGGACAGCATAGCAATCAGCCCCAGCATTTT. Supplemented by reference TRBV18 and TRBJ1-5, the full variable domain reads NAGVMQNPRHLVRRRGQEARLRCSPMKGHSHVYWYRQLPEEGLKFMVYLQKENIIDESGMPKERFSAEFPKEGPSILRIQQVVRGDSAAYFCASSEGQHSNQPQHFGDGTRLSIL.

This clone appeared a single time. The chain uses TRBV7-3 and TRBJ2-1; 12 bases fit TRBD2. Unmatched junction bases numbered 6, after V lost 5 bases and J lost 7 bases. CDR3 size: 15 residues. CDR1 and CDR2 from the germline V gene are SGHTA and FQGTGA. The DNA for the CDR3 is TGTGCCAGCAGCGGACTAGCGGGGACCTTAAATGAGCAGTTCTTC. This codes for CASSGLAGTLNEQFF.

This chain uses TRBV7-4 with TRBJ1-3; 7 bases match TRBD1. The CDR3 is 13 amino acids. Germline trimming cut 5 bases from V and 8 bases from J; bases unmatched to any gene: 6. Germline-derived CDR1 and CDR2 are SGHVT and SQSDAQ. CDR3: CASSRQGEDTIYF. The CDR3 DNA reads TGTGCCAGCAGCCGACAGGGAGAAGACACCATATATTTT.

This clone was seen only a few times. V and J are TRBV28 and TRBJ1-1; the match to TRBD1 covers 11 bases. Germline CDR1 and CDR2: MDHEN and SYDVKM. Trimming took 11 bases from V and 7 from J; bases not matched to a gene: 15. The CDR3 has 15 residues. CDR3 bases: TGTGCCTGCGTGGGGACAGGGGGTATACGGGGTGAAGCTTTCTTT. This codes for CACVGTGGIRGEAFF.

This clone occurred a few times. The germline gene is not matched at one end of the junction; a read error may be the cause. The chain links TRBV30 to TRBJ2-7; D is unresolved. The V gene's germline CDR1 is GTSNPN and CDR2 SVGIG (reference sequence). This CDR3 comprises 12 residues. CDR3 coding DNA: TGTGCCTGGGGCAGAGAAGGCCCAAACCGAAACTTC. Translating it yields CAWGREGPNRNF.

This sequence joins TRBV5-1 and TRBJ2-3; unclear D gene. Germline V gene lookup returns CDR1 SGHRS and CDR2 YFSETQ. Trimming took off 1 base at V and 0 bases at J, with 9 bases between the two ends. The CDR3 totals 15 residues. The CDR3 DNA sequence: TGCGCCAGCAGCTTGTTGGGATCTAGCACAGATACGCAGTATTTT. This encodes CASSLLGSSTDTQYF.

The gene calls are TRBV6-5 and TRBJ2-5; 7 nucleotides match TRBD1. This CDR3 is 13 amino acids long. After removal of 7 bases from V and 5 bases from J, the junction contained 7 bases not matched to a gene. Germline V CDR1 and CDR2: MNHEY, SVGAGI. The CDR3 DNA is TGTGCCAGCAACCCAACAGGGGCGGAGACCCAGTACTTC. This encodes CASNPTGAETQYF.

The CDR3 nucleotides read TGTGCCAGCTCAAAGCGGGAGGGCTACGAGCAGTACTTC. As protein: CASSKREGYEQYF. V usage is TRBV6-5 and J usage is TRBJ2-7, with 10 bases fitting TRBD2. Germline CDR1 and CDR2: MNHEY and SVGAGI. The ends lost 8 bases at V and 3 bases at J; junction bases unmatched: 4. This CDR3 contains 13 residues.

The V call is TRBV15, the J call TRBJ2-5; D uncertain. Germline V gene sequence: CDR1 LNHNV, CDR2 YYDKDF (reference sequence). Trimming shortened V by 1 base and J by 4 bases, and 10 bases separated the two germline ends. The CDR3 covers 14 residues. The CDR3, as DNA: TGTGCCACCAGCAGAGGTGGATTTCCAGAGACCCAGTACTTC. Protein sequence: CATSRGGFPETQYF.

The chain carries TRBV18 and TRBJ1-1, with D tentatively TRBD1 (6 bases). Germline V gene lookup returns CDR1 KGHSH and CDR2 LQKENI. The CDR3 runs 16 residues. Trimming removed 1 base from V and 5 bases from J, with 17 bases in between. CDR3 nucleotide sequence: TGTGCCAGCTCACCACTAACCACAGGGTGGGGGACTGAAGCTTTCTTT. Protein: CASSPLTTGWGTEAFF.

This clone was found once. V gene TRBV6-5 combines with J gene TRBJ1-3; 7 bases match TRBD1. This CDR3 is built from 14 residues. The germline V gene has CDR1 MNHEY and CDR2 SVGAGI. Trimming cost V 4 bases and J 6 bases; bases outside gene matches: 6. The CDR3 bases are TGTGCCAGCAGTTCTCCGGGACAGATAAACACCATATATTTT. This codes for CASSSPGQINTIYF.

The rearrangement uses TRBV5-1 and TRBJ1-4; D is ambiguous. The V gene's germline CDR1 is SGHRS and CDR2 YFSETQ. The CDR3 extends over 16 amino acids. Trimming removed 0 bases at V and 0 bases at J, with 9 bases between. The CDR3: CASSLDSPATNEKLFF. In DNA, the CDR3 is TGCGCCAGCAGCTTGGACAGCCCTGCAACTAATGAAAAACTGTTTTTT.

As DNA, the CDR3 is TGCGCCAGCAGCTTGGCAGCGGAAACAGGAAACATTCAGTACTTC. The encoded protein is CASSLAAETGNIQYF. The V gene is TRBV5-1, the J gene TRBJ2-4; D tentatively fits TRBD1 or TRBD2 (5 bases each). The CDR3 is made up of 15 amino acids. CDR1 SGHRS and CDR2 YFSETQ come from the germline V gene. Trimming shortened V by 0 bases and J by 6 bases, and 13 bases separated the two germline ends.

As DNA, the CDR3 is TGCAGCGTTGAGGAGGGGACAGATACGCAGTATTTT. This encodes CSVEEGTDTQYF. The chain recombines TRBV29-1 with TRBJ2-3, with D possibly TRBD2 on 6 matching bases. This CDR3 is built from 12 residues. Germline CDR1 is SQVTM and CDR2 is ANQGSEA. Trimming stripped 3 bases from V and 3 bases from J, with 7 bases between.

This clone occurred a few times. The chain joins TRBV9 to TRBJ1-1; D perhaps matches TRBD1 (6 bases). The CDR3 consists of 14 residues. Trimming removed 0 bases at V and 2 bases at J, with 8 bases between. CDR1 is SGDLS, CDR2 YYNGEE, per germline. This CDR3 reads CASSVEQGNTEAFF. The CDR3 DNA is TGTGCCAGCAGCGTAGAACAGGGTAACACTGAAGCTTTCTTT.

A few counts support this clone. CDR3 amino acids: CASSFGRVRELFF. The CDR3 coding sequence is TGTGCCAGCAGTTTCGGCCGAGTGCGGGAGCTGTTTTTT. The chain combines TRBV28 with TRBJ2-2; D is ambiguous. V dropped 3 bases and J dropped 9 bases, with 11 bases sitting between them. Per germline, CDR1 MDHEN and CDR2 SYDVKM. This CDR3 comprises 13 residues.

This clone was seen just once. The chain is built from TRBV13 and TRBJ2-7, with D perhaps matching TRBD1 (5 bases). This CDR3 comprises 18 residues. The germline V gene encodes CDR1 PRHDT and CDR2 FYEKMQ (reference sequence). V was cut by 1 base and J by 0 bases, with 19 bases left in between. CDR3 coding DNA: TGTGCCAGCAGCTTAGTAGGCTCATGGGGCGCGAGCTCCTACGAGCAGTACTTC. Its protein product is CASSLVGSWGASSYEQYF.

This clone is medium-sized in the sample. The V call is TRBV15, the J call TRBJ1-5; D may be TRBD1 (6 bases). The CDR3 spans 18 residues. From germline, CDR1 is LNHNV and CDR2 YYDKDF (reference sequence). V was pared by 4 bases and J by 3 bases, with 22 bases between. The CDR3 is CATSTPQGQIEYNQPQHF. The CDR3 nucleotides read TGTGCCACCAGCACCCCACAGGGTCAAATAGAGTACAATCAGCCCCAGCATTTT.

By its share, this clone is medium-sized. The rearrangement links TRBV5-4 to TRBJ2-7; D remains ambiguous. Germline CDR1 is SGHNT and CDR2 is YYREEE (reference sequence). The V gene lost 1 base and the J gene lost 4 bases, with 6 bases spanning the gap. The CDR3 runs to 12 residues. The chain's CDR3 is CASSLSAYEQYF. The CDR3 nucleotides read TGTGCCAGCAGCTTGTCCGCGTACGAGCAGTACTTC. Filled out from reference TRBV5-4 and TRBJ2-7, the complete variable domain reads ETGVTQSPTHLIKTRGQQVTLRCSSQSGHNTVSWYQQALGQGPQFIFQYYREEENGRGNFPPRFSGLQFPNYSSELNVNALELDDSALYLCASSLSAYEQYFGPGTRLTVT.

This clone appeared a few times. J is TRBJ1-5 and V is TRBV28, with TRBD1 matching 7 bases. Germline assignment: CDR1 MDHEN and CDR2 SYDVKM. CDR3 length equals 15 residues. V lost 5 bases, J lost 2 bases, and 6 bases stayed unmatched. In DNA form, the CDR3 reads TGTGCCAGCAGTCCCGACAGGGTAGGCAATCAGCCCCAGCATTTT. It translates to CASSPDRVGNQPQHF.

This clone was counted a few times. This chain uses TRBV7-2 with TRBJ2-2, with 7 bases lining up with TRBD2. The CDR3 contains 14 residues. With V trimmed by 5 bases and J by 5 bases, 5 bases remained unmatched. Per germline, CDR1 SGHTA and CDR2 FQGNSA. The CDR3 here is CASSLTSTTGELFF. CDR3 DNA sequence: TGTGCCAGCAGCCTGACTAGCACAACCGGGGAGCTGTTTTTT.

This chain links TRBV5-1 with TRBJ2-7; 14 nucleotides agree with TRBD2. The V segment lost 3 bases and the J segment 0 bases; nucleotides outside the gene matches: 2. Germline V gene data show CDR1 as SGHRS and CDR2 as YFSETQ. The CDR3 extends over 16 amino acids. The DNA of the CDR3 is TGCGCCAGCAGCTACGGGACTAGCGGGAGCTCCTACGAGCAGTACTTC. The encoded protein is CASSYGTSGSSYEQYF.

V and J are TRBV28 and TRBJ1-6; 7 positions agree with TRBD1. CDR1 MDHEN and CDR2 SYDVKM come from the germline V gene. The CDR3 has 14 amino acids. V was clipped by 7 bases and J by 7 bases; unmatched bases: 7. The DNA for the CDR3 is TGTGCCAGCACAACAGGGGTTTGGAATTCACCCCTCCACTTT. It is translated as CASTTGVWNSPLHF.

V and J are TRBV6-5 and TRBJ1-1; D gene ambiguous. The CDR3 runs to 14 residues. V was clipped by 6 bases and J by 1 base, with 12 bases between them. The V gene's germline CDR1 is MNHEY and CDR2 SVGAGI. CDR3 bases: TGTGCCAGCAGCCCGCGGGGAGGGAACACTGAAGCTTTCTTT. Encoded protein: CASSPRGGNTEAFF.

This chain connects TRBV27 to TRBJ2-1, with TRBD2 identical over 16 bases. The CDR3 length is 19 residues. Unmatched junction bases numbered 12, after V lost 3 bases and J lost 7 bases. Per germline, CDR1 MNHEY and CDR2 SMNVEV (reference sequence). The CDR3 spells CASSLGTSGRAGIGNEQFF. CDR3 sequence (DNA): TGTGCCAGCAGTTTGGGGACTAGCGGGAGGGCGGGGATTGGGAATGAGCAGTTCTTC.

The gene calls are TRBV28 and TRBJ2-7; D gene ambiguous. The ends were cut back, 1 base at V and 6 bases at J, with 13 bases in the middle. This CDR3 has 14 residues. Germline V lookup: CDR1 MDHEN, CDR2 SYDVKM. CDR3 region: CASSLLKMGPEQYF. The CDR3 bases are TGTGCCAGCAGTTTATTAAAAATGGGCCCCGAGCAGTACTTC.

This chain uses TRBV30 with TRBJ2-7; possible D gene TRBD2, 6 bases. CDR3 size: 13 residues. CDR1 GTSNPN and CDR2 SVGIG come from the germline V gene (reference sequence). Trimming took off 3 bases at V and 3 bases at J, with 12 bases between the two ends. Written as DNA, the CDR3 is TGTGCCTGGAGCGCGGACTACCTCTACGAGCAGTACTTC. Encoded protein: CAWSADYLYEQYF.